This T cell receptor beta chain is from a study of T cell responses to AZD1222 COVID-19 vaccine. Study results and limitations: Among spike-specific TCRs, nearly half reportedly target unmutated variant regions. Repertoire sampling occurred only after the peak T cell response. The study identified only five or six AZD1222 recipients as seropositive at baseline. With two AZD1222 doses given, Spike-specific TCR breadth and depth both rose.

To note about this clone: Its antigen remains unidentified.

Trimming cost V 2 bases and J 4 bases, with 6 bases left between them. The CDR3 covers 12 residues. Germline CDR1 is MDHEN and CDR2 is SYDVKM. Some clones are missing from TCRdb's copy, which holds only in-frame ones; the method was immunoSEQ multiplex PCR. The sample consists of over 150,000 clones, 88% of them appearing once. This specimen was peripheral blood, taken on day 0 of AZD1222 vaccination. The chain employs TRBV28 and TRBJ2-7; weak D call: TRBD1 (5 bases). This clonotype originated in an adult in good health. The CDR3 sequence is CASSLDRYEQYF. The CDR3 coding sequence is TGTGCCAGCAGTTTAGACAGATACGAGCAGTACTTC. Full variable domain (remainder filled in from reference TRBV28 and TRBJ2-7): DVKVTQSSRYLVKRTGEKVFLECVQDMDHENMFWYRQDPGLGLRLIYFSYDVKMKEKGDIPEGYSVSREKKERFSLILESASTNQTSMYLCASSLDRYEQYFGPGTRLTVT.